The following is a TCR beta chain sequence with its context. The target antigen is unknown. V lost 7 bases to trimming and J lost 7 bases; unmatched junction nucleotides: 6. Germline loops: CDR1 SQVTM, CDR2 ANQGSEA. This CDR3 spans 11 amino acids. Extracted RNA was reverse transcribed, and the resulting cDNA served as sequencing template. Profiling relied on immunoSEQ multiplex PCR, and the TCRdb table lists in-frame clones only, not all of them. In the table there are about 150,000 clones, roughly 64% of which are singletons. The record originates from a study of CD8+ T cells in alopecia areata. Study-wide background: Tofacitinib therapy took 6 to 18 months; 6 months off drug came after. Study results and limitations: Scalp sample data also include resident alphabeta T cells from normal skin.

Patients with alopecia areata provided lesional scalp punch biopsies as well as peripheral blood. The clonotype was recovered from a human donor with alopecia areata. This sample comprised CD4+ T cells sorted from blood, obtained at week 0. This chain links TRBV29-1 with TRBJ1-1, with TRBD1 matching 7 bases. CDR3 amino acids: CSAGQEGEAFF. The CDR3 coding sequence is TGCAGCGCCGGACAGGAGGGTGAAGCTTTCTTT.